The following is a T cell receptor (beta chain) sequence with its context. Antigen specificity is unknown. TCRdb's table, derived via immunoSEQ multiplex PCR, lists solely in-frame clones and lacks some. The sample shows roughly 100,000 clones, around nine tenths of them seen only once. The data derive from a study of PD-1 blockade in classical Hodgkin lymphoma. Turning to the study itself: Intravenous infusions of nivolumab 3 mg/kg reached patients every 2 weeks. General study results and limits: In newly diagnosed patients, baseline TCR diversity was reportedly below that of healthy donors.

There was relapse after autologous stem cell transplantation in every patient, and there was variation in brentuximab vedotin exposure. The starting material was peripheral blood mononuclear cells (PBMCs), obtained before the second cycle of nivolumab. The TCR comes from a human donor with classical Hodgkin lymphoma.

This CDR3 reads CASSLDSYGYTF. CDR3 nucleotide sequence: TGTGCCAGCAGCCTAGACTCCTATGGCTACACCTTC. The chain has TRBV5-6 and TRBJ1-2; D unclear. The germline CDR1 and CDR2 sequences are SGHDT and YYEEEE. The CDR3 extends over 12 amino acids. V lost 4 bases, J lost 4 bases, and 8 bases lay in between.